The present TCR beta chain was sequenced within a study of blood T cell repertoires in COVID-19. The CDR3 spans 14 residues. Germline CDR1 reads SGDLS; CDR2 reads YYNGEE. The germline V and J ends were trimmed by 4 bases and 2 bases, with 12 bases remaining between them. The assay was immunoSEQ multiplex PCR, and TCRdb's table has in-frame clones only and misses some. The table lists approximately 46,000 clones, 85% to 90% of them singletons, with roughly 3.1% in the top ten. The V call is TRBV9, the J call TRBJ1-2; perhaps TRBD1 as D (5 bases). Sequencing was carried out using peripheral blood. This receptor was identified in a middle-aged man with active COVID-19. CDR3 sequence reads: CASSPQTENYGYTF. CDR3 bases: TGTGCCAGCAGCCCCCAGACAGAGAACTATGGCTACACCTTC. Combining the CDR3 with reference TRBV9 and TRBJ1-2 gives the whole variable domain DSGVTQTPKHLITATGQRVTLRCSPRSGDLSVYWYQQSLDQGLQFLIQYYNGEERAKGNILERFSAQQFPDLHSELNLSSLELGDSALYFCASSPQTENYGYTFGSGTRLTVV.